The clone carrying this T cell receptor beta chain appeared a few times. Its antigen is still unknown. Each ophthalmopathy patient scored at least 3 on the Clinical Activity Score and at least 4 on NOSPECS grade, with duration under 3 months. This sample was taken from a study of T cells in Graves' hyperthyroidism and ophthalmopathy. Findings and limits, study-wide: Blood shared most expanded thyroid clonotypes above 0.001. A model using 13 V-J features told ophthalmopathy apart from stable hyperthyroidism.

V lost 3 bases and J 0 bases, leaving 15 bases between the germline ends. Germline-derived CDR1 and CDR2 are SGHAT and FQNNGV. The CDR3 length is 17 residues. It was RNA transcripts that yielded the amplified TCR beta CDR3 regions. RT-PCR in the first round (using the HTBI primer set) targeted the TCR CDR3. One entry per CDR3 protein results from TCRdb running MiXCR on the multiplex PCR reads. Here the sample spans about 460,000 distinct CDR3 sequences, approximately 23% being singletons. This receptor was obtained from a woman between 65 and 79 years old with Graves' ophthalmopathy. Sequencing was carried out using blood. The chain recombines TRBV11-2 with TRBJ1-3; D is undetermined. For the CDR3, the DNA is TGTGCCAGCAGCTTCCCCCGGGCCGGGAACTCTGGAAACACCATATATTTT. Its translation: CASSFPRAGNSGNTIYF.